This T cell receptor (beta chain) stems from a study of blood T cells in healthy people across ages. This clonotype turned up a few times. Antigen specificity is unknown. Alongside a J-beta primer mix, a sample-barcoded 5' primer served in a second PCR lasting about 7 to 12 cycles. In TCRdb, the 5' RACE reads were re-called with MiXCR into one record per CDR3 protein. Here the sample spans around 650,000 distinct CDR3 sequences, approximately 40% being singletons. Broader study findings: Roughly linearly, TCR beta diversity per million T cells fell as age increased.

This TCR was recovered from a man of 80 years or more in good health. Sequencing input: blood.

In nucleotides, the CDR3 is TGTGCCAGCAGCACCCGGTCCGGGGGGGGCTACAATGAGCAGTTCTTC. Its translation is CASSTRSGGGYNEQFF. The rearrangement uses TRBV3-1 and TRBJ2-1; 8 bases are shared with TRBD2. V gave up 5 bases and J gave up 3 bases; unmatched junction bases: 9. The CDR3 has 16 amino acids. Germline V lookup: CDR1 LGHDT, CDR2 YNNKEL (reference sequence).